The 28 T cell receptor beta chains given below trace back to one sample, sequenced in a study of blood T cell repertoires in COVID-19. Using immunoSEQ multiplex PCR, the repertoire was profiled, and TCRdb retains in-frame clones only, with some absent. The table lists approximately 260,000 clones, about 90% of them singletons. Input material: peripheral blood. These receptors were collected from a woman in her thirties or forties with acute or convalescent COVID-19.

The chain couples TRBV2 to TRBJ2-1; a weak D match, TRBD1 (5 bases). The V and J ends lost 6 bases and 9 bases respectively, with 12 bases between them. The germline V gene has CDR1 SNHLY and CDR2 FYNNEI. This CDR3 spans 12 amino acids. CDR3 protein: CASRWVGPEQFF. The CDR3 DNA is TGTGCCAGCAGGTGGGTGGGGCCTGAGCAGTTCTTC. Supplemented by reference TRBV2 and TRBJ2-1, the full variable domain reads EPEVTQTPSHQVTQMGQEVILRCVPISNHLYFYWYRQILGQKVEFLVSFYNNEISEKSEIFDDQFSVERPDGSNFTLKIRSTKLEDSAMYFCASRWVGPEQFFGPGTRLTVL.

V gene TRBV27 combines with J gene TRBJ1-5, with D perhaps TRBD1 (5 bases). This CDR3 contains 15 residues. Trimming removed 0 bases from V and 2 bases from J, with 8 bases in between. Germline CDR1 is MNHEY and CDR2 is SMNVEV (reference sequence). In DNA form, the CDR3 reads TGTGCCAGCAGTTTATCCAGGGTGGGCAATCAGCCCCAGCATTTT. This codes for CASSLSRVGNQPQHF.

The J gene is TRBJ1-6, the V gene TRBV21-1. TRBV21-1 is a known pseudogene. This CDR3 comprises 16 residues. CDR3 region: CASSKGRGRVLSPLHF. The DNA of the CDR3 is TGTGCCAGCAGCAAAGGGCGGGGACGGGTACTTTCACCCCTCCACTTT.

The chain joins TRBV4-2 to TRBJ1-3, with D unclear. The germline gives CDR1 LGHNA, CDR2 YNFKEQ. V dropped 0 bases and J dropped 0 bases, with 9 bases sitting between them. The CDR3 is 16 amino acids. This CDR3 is CASSQDMADSGNTIYF. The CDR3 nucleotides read TGTGCCAGCAGCCAAGATATGGCAGACTCTGGAAACACCATATATTTT.

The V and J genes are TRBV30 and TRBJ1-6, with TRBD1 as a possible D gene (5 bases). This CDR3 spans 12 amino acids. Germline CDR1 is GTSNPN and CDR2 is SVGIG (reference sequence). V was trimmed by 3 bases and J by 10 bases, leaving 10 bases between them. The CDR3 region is CAWRGEGSPLHF. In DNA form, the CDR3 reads TGTGCCTGGAGGGGGGAGGGGTCACCCCTCCACTTT.

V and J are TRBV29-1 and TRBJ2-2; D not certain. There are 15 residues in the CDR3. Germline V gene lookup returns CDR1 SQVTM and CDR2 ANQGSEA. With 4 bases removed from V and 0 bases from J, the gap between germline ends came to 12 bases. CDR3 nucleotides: TGCAGCGTTGCGTATACAGTGACGAACACCGGGGAGCTGTTTTTT. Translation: CSVAYTVTNTGELFF.

The CDR3: CASSQATSGEINEQFF. In DNA, the CDR3 is TGTGCCAGCAGCCAGGCGACTAGCGGGGAGATCAATGAGCAGTTCTTC. This chain uses TRBV13 with TRBJ2-1; 11 bases align to TRBD2. Looked up from germline, CDR1 is PRHDT and CDR2 is FYEKMQ (reference sequence). The CDR3 consists of 16 residues. The junction had 9 bases not matched to a gene; V was cut back by 5 bases and J by 6 bases. The variable domain in full, with the rest retrieved from reference TRBV13 and TRBJ2-1, is AAGVIQSPRHLIKEKRETATLKCYPIPRHDTVYWYQQGPGQDPQFLISFYEKMQSDKGSIPDRFSAQQFSDYHSELNMSSLELGDSALYFCASSQATSGEINEQFFGPGTRLTVL.

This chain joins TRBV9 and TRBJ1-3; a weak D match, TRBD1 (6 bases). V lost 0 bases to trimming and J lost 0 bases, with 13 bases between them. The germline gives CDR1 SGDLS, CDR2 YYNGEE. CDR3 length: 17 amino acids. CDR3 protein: CASSVEGGVHSGNTIYF. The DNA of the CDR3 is TGTGCCAGCAGCGTAGAGGGGGGGGTACACTCTGGAAACACCATATATTTT.

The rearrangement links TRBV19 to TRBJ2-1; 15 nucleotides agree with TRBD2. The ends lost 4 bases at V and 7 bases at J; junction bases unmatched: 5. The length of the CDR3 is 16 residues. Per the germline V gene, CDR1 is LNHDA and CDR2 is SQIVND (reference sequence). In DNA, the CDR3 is TGTGCCAGTAGTACCGGGACTAGCGGGGGGCTAAATGAGCAGTTCTTC. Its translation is CASSTGTSGGLNEQFF.

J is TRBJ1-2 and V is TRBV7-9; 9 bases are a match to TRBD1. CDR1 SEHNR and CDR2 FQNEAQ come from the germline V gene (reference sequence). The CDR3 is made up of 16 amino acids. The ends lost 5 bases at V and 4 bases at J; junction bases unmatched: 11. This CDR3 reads CASSPGGGQGFYGYTF. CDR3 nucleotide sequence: TGTGCCAGCAGCCCCGGAGGGGGACAGGGATTCTATGGCTACACCTTC.

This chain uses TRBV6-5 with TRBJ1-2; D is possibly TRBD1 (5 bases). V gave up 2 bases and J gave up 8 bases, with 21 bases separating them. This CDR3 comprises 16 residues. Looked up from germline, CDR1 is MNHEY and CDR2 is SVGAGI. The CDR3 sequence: CASSYPTIGAQLGYTF. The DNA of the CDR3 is TGTGCCAGCAGTTACCCGACCATTGGGGCCCAGTTAGGCTACACCTTC.

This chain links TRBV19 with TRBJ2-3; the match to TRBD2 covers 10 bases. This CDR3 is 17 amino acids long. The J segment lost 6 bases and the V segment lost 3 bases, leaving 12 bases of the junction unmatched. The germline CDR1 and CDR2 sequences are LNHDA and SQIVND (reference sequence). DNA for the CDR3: TGTGCCAGTAGTATCGCGGGTCTAGCGGGGGCGGGGGATACGCAGTATTTT. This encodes CASSIAGLAGAGDTQYF.

The CDR3 is CASSSLQGGVLGYTF. The CDR3 region has the DNA TGTGCCAGCAGTTCGTTACAGGGGGGAGTATTAGGCTACACCTTC. The genes are TRBV27 and TRBJ1-2; 8 nucleotides align to TRBD1. The V and J ends lost 4 bases and 8 bases, in that order; junction bases with no gene match: 12. CDR3 size: 15 residues. The germline V gene encodes CDR1 MNHEY and CDR2 SMNVEV (reference sequence).

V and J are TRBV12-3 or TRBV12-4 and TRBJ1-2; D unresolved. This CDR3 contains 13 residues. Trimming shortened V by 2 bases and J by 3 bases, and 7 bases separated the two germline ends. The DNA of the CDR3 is TGTGCCAGCAGTTTATCCCAGGACTATGGCTACACCTTC. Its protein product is CASSLSQDYGYTF.

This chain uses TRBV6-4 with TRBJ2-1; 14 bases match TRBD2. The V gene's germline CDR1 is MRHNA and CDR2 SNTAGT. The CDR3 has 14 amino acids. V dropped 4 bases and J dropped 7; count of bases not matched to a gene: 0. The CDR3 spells CASSGLAGGNEQFF. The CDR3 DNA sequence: TGTGCCAGCAGTGGACTAGCGGGGGGGAATGAGCAGTTCTTC.

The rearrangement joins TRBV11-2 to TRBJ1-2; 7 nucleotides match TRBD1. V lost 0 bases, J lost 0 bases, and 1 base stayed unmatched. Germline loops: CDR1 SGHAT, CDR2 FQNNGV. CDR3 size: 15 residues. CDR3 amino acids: CASSLERGPNYGYTF. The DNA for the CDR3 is TGTGCCAGCAGCTTAGAGAGGGGGCCTAACTATGGCTACACCTTC.

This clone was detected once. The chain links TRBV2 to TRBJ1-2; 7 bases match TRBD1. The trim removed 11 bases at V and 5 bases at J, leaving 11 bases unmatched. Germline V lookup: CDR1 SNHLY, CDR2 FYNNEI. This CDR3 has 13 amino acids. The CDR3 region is CAGREGQAYGYTF. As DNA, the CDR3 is TGTGCCGGTAGAGAAGGACAGGCATATGGCTACACCTTC.

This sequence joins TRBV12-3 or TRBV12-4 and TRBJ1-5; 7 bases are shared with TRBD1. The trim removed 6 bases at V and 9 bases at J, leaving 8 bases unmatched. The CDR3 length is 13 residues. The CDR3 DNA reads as TGTGCCAGCAGCTCGACAGGGAGCGGGCCCCAGCATTTT. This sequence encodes CASSSTGSGPQHF.

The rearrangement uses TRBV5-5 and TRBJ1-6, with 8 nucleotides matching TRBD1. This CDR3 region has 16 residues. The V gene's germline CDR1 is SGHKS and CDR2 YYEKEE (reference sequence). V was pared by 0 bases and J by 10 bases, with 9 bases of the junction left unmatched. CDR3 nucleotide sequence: TGTGCCAGCAGCTTGGTCCCAAGGACAGGGATATCACCCCTCCACTTT. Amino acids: CASSLVPRTGISPLHF.

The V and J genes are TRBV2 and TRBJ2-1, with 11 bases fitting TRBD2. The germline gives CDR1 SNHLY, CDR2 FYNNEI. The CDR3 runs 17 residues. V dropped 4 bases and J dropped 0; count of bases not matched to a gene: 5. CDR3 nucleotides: TGTGCCAGCAGTGGGGGGACTAGCGGTAGCTCCTACAATGAGCAGTTCTTC. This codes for CASSGGTSGSSYNEQFF. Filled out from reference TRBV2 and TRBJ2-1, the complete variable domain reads EPEVTQTPSHQVTQMGQEVILRCVPISNHLYFYWYRQILGQKVEFLVSFYNNEISEKSEIFDDQFSVERPDGSNFTLKIRSTKLEDSAMYFCASSGGTSGSSYNEQFFGPGTRLTVL.

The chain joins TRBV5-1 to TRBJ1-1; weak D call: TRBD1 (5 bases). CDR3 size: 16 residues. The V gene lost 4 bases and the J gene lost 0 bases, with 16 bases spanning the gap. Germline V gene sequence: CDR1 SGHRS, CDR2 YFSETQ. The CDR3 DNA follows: TGCGCCAGCAGCCCCTCGGGCGTAGGGGTGAACACTGAAGCTTTCTTT. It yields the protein CASSPSGVGVNTEAFF.

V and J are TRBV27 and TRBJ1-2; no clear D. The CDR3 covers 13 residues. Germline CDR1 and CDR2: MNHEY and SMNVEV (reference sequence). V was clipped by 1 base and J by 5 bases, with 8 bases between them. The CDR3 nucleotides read TGTGCCAGCAGTTTATATTCAGGTTATGGCTACACCTTC. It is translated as CASSLYSGYGYTF.

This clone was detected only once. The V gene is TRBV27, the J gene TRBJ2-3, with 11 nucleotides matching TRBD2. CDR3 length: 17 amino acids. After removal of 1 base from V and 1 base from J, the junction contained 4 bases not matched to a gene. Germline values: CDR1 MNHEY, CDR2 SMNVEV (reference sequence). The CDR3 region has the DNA TGTGCCAGCAGTTTATTGTCTAGCGGGGGGCGCACAGATACGCAGTATTTT. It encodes CASSLLSSGGRTDTQYF.

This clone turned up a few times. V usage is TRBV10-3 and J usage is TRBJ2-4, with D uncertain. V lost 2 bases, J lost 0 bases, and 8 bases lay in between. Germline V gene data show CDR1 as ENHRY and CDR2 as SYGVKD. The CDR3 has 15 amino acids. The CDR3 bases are TGTGCCATCAGTGAGGGGCATCTAGCCAAAAACATTCAGTACTTC. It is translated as CAISEGHLAKNIQYF.

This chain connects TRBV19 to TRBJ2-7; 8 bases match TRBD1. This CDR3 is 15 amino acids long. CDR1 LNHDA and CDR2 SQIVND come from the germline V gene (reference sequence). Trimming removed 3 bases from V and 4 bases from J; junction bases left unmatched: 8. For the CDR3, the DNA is TGTGCCAGTAGTATGGAGGGGACAGGCAAGTACGAGCAGTACGTC. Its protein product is CASSMEGTGKYEQYV.

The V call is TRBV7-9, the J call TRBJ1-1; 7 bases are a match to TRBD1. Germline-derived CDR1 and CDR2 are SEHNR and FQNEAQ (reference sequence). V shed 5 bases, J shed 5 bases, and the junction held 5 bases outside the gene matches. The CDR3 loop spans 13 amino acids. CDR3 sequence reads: CASSLHRGTEAFF. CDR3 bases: TGTGCCAGCAGCCTACACAGGGGAACTGAAGCTTTCTTT.

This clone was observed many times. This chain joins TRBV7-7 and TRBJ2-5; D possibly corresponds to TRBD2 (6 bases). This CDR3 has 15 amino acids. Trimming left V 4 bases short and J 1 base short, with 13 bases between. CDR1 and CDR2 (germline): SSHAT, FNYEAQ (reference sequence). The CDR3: CASSSGRQIQETQYF. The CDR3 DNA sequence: TGTGCCAGCAGCTCCGGGAGACAGATCCAAGAGACCCAGTACTTC.

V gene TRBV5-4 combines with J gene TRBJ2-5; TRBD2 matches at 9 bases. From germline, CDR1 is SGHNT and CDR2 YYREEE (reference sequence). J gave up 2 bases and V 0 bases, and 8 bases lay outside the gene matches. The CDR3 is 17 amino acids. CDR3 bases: TGTGCCAGCAGCTTGGCCTTGCGGGGGGGAAGACAAGAGACCCAGTACTTC. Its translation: CASSLALRGGRQETQYF.